The clone carrying this T cell receptor beta chain was detected only a few times. The data were obtained in a study of T cells in Graves' hyperthyroidism and ophthalmopathy. Trimming pared 3 bases from V and 5 bases from J, leaving 9 bases between. Per the germline V gene, CDR1 is DFQATT and CDR2 is SNEGSKA (reference sequence). This CDR3 is built from 12 residues. TCR beta CDR3 region amplification was performed from RNA transcripts. HTBI primers were used for first-round RT-PCR of the TCR CDR3. In TCRdb, the multiplex PCR reads were re-called with MiXCR into one record per CDR3 protein. This table has roughly 550,000 distinct CDR3 sequences, approximately 16% appearing once. Inclusion characteristics of ophthalmopathy patients comprised a Clinical Activity Score of at least 3, a NOSPECS grade of at least 4, and duration under 3 months.

V is TRBV20-1 and J is TRBJ2-3; no clear D. Sequencing used blood. This clonotype was sampled from a woman under 40 with Graves' ophthalmopathy. This CDR3 is CSASQGGDTQYF. The CDR3 DNA reads TGCAGTGCTAGTCAAGGCGGAGATACGCAGTATTTT.